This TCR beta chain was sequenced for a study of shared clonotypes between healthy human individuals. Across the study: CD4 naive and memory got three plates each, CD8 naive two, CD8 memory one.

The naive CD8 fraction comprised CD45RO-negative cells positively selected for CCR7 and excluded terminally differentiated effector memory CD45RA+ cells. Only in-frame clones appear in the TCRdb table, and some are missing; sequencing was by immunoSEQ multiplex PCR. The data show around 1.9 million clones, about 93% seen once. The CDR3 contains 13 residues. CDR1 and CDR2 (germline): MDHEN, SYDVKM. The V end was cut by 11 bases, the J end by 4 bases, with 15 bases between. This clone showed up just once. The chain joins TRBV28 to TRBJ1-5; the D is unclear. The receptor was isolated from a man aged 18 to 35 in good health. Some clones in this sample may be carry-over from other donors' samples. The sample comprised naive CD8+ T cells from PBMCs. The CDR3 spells CAAGIVTNQPQHF. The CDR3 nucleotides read TGTGCCGCCGGGATCGTTACGAATCAGCCCCAGCATTTT.